This TCR beta chain stems from a study of T cell repertoires in cytomegalovirus infection. Study-level background: Public TCR beta signatures were indicative of both CMV infection and a matching HLA type.

This CDR3 region has 14 residues. The V end lost 5 bases, the J end lost 0 bases, and 11 bases lay between the germline ends. Germline CDR1 is SGHTS and CDR2 is YDEGEE. The sample holds a few counts of this clonotype. As yet, its antigen is unknown. TCRdb re-derived calls from the reads in MiXCR, one entry per CDR3 protein. This table has around 300,000 distinct CDR3 sequences, 9.5% appearing once. General study results and limits: It was HLA-C-restricted CMV-specific TCR beta clonotypes that dominated the response ex vivo.

This TCR was recovered from a human donor in good health (CMV status not recorded). Some clones in this sample may be carry-over from other donors' samples. The chain uses TRBV5-8 and TRBJ1-2, with D perhaps TRBD1 (6 bases). Sequences were obtained from PBMCs. Here the CDR3 reads CASRLTGANYGYTF. DNA for the CDR3: TGTGCCAGCAGATTGACAGGAGCTAACTATGGCTACACCTTC.